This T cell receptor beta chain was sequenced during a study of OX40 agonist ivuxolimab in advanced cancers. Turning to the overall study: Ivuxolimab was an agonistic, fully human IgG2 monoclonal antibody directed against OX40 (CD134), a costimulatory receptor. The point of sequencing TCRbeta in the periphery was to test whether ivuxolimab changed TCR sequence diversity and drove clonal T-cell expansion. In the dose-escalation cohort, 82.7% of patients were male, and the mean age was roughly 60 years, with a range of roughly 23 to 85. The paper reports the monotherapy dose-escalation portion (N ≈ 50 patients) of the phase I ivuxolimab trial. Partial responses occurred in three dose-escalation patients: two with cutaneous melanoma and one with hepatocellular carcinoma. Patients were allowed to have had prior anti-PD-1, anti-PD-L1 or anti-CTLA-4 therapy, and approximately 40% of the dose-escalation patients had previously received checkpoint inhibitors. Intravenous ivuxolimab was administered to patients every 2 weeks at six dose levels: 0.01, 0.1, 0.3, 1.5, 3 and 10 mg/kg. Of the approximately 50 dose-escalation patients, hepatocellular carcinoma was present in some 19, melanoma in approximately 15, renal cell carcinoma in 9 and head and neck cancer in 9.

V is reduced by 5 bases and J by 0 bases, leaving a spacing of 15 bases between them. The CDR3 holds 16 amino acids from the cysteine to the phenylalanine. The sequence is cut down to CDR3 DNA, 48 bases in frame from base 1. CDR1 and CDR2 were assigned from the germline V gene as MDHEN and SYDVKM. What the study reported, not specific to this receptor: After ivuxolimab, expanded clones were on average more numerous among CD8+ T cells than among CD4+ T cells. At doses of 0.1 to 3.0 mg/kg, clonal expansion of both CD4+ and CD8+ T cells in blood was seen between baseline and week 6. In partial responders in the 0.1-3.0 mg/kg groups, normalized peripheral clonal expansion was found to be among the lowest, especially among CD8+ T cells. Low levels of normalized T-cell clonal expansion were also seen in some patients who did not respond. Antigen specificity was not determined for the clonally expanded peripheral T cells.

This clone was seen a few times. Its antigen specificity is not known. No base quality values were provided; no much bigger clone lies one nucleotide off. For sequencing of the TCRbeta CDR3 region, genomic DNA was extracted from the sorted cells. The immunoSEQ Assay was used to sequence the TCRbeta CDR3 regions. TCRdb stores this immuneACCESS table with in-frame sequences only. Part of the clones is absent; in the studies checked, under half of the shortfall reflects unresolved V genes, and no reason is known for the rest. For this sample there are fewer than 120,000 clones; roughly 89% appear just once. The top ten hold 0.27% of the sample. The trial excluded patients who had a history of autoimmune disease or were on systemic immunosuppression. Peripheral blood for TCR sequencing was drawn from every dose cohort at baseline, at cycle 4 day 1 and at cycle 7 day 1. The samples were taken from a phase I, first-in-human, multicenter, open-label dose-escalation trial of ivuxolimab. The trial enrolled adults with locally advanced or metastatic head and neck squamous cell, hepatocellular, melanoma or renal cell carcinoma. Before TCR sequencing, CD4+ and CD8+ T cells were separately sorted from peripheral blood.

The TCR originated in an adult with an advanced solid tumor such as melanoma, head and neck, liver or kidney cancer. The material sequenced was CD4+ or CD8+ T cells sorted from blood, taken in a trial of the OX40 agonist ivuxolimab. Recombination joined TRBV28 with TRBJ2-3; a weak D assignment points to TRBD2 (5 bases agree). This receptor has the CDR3 CASSTHSAPSTDTQYF. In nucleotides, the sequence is TGTGCCAGCAGTACCCATAGCGCCCCTAGCACAGATACGCAGTATTTT.